This TCR beta chain derives from a study of T-cell memory formation after mild COVID-19. TCRdb used MiXCR to reprocess the 5' RACE reads, holding one entry per CDR3 protein. Of hundreds of thousands of distinct CDR3 sequences detected, approximately 15% appear once; the ten largest clones hold under 25%. This clonotype turned up a few times. Its target is unknown. The V gene's germline CDR1 is LGHNA and CDR2 YSLEER. Trimming stripped 0 bases from V and 8 bases from J, with 14 bases between. The CDR3 spans 15 residues. Study outcomes and limitations: Later expanders leaned CD4+, whereas day 15 to 85 contracting clones were balanced CD4/CD8.

This TCR came from a man aged 18 to 30 who had mild COVID-19 (a few samples of this study predate the infection). Cell type and time point are not known. The sample consisted of PBMCs or a T cell subset sorted from them (not recorded which). The chain employs TRBV4-3 and TRBJ2-1, with a tentative D call TRBD2 (6 bases). The CDR3 bases are TGCGCCAGCAGCCAAGATTGGGGTCCGGGGGATGAGCAGTTCTTC. Protein product: CASSQDWGPGDEQFF.